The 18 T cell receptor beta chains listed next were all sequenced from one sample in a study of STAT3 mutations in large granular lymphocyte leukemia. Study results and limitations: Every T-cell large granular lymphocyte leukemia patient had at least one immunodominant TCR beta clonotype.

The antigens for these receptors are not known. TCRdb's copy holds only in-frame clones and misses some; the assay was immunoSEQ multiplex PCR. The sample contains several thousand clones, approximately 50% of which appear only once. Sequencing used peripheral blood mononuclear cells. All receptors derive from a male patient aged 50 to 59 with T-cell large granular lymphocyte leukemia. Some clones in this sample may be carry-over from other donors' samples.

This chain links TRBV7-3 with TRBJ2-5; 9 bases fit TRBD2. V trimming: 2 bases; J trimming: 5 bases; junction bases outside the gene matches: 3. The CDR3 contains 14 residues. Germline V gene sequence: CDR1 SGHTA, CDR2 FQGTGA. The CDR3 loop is CASSLLAGGETQYF. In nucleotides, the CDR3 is TGTGCCAGCAGCTTACTGGCGGGAGGGGAGACCCAGTACTTC. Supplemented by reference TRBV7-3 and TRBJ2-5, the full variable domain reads GAGVSQTPSNKVTEKGKYVELRCDPISGHTALYWYRQSLGQGPEFLIYFQGTGAADDSGLPNDRFFAVRPEGSVSTLKIQRTERGDSAVYLCASSLLAGGETQYFGPGTRLLVL.

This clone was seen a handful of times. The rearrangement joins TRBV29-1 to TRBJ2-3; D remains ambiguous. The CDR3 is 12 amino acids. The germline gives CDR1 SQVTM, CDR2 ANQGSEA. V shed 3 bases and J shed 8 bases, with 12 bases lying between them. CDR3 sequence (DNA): TGCAGCGTTGAGGAGCGCAGGCCTACGCAGTATTTT. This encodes CSVEERRPTQYF.

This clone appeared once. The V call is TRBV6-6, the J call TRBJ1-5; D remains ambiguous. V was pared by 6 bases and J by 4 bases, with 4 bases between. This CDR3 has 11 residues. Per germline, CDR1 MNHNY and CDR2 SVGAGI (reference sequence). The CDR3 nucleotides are TGTGCCAGCAGGTTAAATCAGCCCCAGCATTTT. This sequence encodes CASRLNQPQHF.

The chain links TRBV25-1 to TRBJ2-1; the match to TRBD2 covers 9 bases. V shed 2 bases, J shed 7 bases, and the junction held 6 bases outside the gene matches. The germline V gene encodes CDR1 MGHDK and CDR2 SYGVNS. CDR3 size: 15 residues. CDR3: CASSERWTSANEQFF. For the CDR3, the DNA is TGTGCCAGCAGTGAACGATGGACTAGCGCAAATGAGCAGTTCTTC.

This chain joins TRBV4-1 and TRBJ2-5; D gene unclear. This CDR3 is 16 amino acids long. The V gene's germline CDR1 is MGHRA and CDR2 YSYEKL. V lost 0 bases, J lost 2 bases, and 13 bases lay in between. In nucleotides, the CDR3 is TGCGCCAGCAGCCAAGATCTATCGAGCAGTCAAGAGACCCAGTACTTC. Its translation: CASSQDLSSSQETQYF.

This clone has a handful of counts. CDR3 bases: TGTGCCAGCAGCTTATGGGGGAAGTGGAATCAGCCCCAGCATTTT. Amino acids: CASSLWGKWNQPQHF. The chain has TRBV13 and TRBJ1-5; TRBD1 is a possible D gene (5 bases). CDR1 is PRHDT and CDR2 is FYEKMQ in the germline V gene (reference sequence). The CDR3 has 15 residues. V shed 2 bases and J shed 4 bases, with 12 bases lying between them.

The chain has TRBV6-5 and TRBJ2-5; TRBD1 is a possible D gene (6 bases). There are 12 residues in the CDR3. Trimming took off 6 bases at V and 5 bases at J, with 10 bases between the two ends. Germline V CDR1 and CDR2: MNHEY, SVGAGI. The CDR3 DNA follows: TGTGCCAGCAGGTCAGGGGCGGAGACCCAGTACTTC. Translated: CASRSGAETQYF.

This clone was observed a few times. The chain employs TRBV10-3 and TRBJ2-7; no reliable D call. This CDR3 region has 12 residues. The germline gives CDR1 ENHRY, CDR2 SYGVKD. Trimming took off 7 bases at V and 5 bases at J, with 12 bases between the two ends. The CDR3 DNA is TGTGCCATCATGGGGTCAGGAGACGAGCAGTACTTC. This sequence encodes CAIMGSGDEQYF.

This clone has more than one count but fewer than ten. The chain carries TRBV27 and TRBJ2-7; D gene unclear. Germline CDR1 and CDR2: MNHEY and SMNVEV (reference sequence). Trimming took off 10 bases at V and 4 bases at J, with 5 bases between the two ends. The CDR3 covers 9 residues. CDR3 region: CATHYEQYF. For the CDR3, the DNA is TGTGCCACACATTACGAGCAGTACTTC.

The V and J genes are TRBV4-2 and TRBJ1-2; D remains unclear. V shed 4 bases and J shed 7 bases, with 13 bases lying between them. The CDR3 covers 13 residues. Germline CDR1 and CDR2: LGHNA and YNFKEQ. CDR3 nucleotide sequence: TGTGCCAGCAGCCTATCGGACGGCGCTGGCTACACCTTC. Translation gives CASSLSDGAGYTF.

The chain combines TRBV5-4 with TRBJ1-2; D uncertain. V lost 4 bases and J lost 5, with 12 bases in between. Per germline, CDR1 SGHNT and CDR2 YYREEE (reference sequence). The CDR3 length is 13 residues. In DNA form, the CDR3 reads TGTGCCAGCAGCGCGTGGAAGCTTTATGGCTACACCTTC. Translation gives CASSAWKLYGYTF.

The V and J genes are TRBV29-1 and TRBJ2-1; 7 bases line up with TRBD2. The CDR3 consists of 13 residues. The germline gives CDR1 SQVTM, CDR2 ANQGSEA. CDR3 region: CSAWRGNNNEQFF. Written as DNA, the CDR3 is TGCAGTGCCTGGCGGGGGAACAACAATGAGCAGTTCTTC.

The CDR3 bases are TGTGCCAGCAGCTCAGGCATTCCAAGAGGCTACACCTTC. Its translation: CASSSGIPRGYTF. The V gene is TRBV5-6, the J gene TRBJ1-2; no reliable D call. CDR3 length: 13 residues. The V and J ends lost 3 bases and 8 bases respectively, with 14 bases between them. Germline CDR1 reads SGHDT; CDR2 reads YYEEEE.

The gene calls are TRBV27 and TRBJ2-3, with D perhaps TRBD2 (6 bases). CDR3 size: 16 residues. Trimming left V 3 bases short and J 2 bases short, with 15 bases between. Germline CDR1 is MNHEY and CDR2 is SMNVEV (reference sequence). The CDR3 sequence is CASSLGVAAFTDTQYF. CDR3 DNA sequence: TGTGCCAGCAGTTTGGGAGTAGCGGCGTTCACAGATACGCAGTATTTT.

CDR3: CAWSLSGKDNEQFF. For the CDR3, the DNA is TGTGCCTGGAGCCTTTCCGGAAAAGACAATGAGCAGTTCTTC. The chain combines TRBV30 with TRBJ2-1; no firm D call. CDR3 length: 14 residues. Per the germline V gene, CDR1 is GTSNPN and CDR2 is SVGIG (reference sequence). Trimming removed 3 bases at V and 5 bases at J, with 14 bases between.

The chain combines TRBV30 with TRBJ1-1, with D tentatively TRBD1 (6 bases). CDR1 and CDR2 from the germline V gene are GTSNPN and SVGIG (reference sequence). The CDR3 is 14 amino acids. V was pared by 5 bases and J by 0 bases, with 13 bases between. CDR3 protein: CAWDPGAMNTEAFF. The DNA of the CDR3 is TGTGCCTGGGACCCGGGGGCCATGAACACTGAAGCTTTCTTT.

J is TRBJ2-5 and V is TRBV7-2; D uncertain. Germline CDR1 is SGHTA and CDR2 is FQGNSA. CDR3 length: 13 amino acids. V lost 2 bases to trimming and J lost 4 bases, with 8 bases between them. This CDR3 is CASSLNGGETQYF. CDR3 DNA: TGTGCCAGCAGCTTAAATGGTGGAGAGACCCAGTACTTC. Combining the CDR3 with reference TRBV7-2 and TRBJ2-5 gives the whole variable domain GAGVSQSPSNKVTEKGKDVELRCDPISGHTALYWYRQSLGQGLEFLIYFQGNSAPDKSGLPSDRFSAERTGGSVSTLTIQRTQQEDSAVYLCASSLNGGETQYFGPGTRLLVL.

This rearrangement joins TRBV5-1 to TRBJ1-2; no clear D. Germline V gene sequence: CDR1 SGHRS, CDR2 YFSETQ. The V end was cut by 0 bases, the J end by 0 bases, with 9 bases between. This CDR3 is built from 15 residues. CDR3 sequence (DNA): TGCGCCAGCAGCTTGGCCGATTCCGCTAACTATGGCTACACCTTC. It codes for CASSLADSANYGYTF.